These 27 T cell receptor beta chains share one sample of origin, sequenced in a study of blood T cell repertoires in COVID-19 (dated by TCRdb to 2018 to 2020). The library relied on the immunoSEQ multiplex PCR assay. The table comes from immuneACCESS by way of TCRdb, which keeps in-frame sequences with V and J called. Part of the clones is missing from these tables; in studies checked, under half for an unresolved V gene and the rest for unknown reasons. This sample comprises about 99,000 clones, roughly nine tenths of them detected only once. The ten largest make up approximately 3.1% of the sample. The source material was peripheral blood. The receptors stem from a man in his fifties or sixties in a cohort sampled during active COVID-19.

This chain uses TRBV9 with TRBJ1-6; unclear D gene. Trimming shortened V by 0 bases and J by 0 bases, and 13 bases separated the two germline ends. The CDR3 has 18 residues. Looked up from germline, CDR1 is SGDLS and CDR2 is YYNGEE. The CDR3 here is CASSVGAPSSSYNSPLHF. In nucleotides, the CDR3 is TGTGCCAGCAGCGTAGGGGCACCGTCCAGCTCCTATAATTCACCCCTCCACTTT.

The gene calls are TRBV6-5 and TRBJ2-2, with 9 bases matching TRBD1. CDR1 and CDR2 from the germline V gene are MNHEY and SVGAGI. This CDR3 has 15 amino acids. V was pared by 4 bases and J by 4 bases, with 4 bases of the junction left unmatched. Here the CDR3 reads CASSSWTGATGELFF. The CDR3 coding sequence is TGTGCCAGCAGTTCCTGGACAGGGGCCACCGGGGAGCTGTTTTTT.

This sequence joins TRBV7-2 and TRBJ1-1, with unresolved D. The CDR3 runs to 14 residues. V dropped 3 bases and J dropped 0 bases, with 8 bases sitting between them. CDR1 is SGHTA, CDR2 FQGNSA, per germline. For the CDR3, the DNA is TGTGCCAGCAGCTTGTCTCCAGTGAACACTGAAGCTTTCTTT. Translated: CASSLSPVNTEAFF. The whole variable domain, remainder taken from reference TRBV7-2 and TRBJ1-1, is GAGVSQSPSNKVTEKGKDVELRCDPISGHTALYWYRQSLGQGLEFLIYFQGNSAPDKSGLPSDRFSAERTGGSVSTLTIQRTQQEDSAVYLCASSLSPVNTEAFFGQGTRLTVV.

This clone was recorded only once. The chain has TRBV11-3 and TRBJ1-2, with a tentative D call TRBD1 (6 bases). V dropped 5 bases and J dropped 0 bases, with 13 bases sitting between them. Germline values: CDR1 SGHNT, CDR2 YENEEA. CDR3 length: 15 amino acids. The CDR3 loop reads CASSPDSSANYGYTF. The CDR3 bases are TGTGCCAGCAGCCCGGACAGCTCAGCTAACTATGGCTACACCTTC.

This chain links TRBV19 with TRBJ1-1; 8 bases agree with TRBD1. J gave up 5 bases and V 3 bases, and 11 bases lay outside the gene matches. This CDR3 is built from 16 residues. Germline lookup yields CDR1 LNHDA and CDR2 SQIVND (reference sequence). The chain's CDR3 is CASSIPQGAIGTEAFF. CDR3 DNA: TGTGCCAGTAGTATCCCCCAGGGGGCAATCGGGACTGAAGCTTTCTTT.

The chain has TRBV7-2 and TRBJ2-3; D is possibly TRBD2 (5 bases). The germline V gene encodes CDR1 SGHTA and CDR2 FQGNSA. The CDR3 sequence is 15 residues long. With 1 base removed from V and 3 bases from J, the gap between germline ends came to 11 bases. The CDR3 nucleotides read TGTGCCAGCAGCTTAGGAGGGTTAGGGACAGATACGCAGTATTTT. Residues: CASSLGGLGTDTQYF.

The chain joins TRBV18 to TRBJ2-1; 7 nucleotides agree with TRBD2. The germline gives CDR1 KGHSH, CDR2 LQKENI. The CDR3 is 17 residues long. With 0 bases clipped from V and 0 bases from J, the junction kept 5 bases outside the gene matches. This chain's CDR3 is CASSPPRGVSSYNEQFF. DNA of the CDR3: TGTGCCAGCTCACCACCCCGGGGGGTCAGCTCCTACAATGAGCAGTTCTTC.

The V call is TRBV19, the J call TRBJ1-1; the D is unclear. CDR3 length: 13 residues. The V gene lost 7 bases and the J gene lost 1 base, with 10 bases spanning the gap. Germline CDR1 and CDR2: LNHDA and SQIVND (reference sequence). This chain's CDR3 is CASKDLPNTEAFF. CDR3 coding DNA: TGTGCCAGTAAGGACTTACCGAACACTGAAGCTTTCTTT.

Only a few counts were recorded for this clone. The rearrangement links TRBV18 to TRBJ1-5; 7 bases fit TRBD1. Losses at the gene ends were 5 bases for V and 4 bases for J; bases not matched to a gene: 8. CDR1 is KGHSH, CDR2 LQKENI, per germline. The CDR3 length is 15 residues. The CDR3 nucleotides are TGTGCCAGCTCAGCGACAGGGTTGGGGAATCAGCCCCAGCATTTT. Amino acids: CASSATGLGNQPQHF.

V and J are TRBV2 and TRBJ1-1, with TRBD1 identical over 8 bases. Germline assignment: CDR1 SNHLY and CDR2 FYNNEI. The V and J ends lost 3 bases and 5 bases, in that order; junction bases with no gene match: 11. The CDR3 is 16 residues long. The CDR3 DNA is TGTGCCAGCAGTGACGACCTCGACAGGGGTTGGACTGAAGCTTTCTTT. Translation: CASSDDLDRGWTEAFF.

CDR3 DNA: TGTGCCAGCAGTTTACCCAAAAGAGGGGAAGCTTTCTTT. This encodes CASSLPKRGEAFF. The V and J genes are TRBV28 and TRBJ1-1; D not resolved. From germline, CDR1 is MDHEN and CDR2 SYDVKM. Trimming took off 2 bases at V and 8 bases at J, with 12 bases between the two ends. The CDR3 loop spans 13 amino acids.

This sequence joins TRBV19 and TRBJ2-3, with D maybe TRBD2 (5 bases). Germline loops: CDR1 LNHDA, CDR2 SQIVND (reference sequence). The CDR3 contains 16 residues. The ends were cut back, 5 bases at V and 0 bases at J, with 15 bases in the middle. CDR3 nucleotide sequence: TGTGCCAGTAGTCCCCTGGCGGCGGGCAGCACAGATACGCAGTATTTT. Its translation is CASSPLAAGSTDTQYF.

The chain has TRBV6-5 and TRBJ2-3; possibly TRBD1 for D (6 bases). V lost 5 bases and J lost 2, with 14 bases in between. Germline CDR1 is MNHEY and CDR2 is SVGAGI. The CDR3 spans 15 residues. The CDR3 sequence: CASSRFRDNTDTQYF. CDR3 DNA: TGTGCCAGCAGTCGGTTCCGGGACAACACAGATACGCAGTATTTT.

CDR3 DNA: TGTGCTAGTGGTTTGTCACGGGGGACAGGGATTCAAGAGACCCAGTACTTC. It codes for CASGLSRGTGIQETQYF. The chain uses TRBV12-5 and TRBJ2-5; 9 nucleotides match TRBD1. The CDR3 has 17 residues. The junction had 9 bases not matched to a gene; V was cut back by 2 bases and J by 2 bases. CDR1 and CDR2 (germline): LGHNT, FRNRAP.

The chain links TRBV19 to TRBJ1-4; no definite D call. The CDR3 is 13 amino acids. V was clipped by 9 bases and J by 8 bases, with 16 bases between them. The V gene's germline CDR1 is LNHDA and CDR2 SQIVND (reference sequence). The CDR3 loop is CASRRAAGEKLFF. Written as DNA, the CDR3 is TGTGCCAGCCGGAGGGCAGCGGGGGAAAAACTGTTTTTT.

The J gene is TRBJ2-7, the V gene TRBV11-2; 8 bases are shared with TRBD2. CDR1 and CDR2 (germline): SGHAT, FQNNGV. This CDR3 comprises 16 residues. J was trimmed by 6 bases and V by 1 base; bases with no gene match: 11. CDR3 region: CASSLAAGGSIGEQYF. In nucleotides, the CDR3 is TGTGCCAGCAGCTTAGCGGCGGGGGGTTCTATAGGCGAGCAGTACTTC.

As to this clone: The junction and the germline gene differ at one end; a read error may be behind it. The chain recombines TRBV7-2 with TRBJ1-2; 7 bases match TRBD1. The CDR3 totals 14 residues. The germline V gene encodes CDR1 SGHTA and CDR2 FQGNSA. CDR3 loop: CASSIPGGQAVGNF. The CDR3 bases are TGTGCCAGCAGCATACCCGGTGGACAGGCGGTGGGAAACTTC.

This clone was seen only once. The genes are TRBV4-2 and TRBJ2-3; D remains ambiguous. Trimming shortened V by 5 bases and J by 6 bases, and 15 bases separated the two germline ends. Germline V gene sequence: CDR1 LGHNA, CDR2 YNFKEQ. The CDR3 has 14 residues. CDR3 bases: TGTGCCAGCAGCTTGGAGACTCGTGGGGATACGCAGTATTTT. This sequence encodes CASSLETRGDTQYF.

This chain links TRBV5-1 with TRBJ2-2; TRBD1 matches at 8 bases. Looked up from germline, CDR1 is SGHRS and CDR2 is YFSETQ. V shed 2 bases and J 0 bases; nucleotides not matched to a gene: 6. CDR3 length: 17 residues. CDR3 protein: CASSFDRGQANTGELFF. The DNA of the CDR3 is TGCGCCAGCAGCTTCGACCGGGGACAGGCGAACACCGGGGAGCTGTTTTTT.

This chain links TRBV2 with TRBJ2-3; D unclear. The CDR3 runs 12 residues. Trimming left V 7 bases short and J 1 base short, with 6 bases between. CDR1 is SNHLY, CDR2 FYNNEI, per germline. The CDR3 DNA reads TGTGCCAGCAACCGAGGCACAGATACGCAGTATTTT. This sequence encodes CASNRGTDTQYF.

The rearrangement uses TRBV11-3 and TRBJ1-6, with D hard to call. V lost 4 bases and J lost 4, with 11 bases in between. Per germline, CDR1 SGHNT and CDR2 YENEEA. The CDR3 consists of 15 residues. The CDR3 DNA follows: TGTGCCAGCAGCTCCCTGCAGGAATATAATTCACCCCTCCACTTT. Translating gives CASSSLQEYNSPLHF.

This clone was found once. CDR3 DNA: TGTGCCAGCAGCGTCACACTAGCGGGGAGCACAGATACGCAGTATTTT. Protein sequence: CASSVTLAGSTDTQYF. The rearrangement uses TRBV9 and TRBJ2-3; 10 bases line up with TRBD2. The CDR3 runs 16 residues. Germline V gene lookup returns CDR1 SGDLS and CDR2 YYNGEE. The trim removed 2 bases at V and 0 bases at J, leaving 3 bases unmatched.

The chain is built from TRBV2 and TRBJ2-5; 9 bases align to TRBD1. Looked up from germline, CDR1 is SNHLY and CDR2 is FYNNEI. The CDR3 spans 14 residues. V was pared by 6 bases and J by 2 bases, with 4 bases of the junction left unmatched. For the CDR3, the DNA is TGTGCCAGCAGCCGCGGGACAGGGCAAGAGACCCAGTACTTC. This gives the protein CASSRGTGQETQYF.

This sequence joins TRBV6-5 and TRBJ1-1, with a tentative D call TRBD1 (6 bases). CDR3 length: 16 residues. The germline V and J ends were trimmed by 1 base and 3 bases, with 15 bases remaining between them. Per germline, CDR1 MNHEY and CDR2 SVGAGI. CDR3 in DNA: TGTGCCAGCAGTTACTTACCCGGGACACGCTACACTGAAGCTTTCTTT. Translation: CASSYLPGTRYTEAFF.

As DNA, the CDR3 is TGCGCCAGCAAGGATCAGGGGGACACTGAAGCTTTCTTT. The encoded protein is CASKDQGDTEAFF. The rearrangement links TRBV10-2 to TRBJ1-1; 7 bases line up with TRBD1. The CDR3 has 13 residues. From germline, CDR1 is WSHSY and CDR2 SAAADI. The J segment lost 3 bases and the V segment lost 7 bases, leaving 5 bases of the junction unmatched.

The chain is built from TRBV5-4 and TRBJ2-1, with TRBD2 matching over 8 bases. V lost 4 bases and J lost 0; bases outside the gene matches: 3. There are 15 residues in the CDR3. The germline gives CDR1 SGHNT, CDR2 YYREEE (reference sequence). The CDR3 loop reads CASSPAGASYNEQFF. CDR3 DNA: TGTGCCAGCAGCCCAGCGGGGGCCTCCTACAATGAGCAGTTCTTC.

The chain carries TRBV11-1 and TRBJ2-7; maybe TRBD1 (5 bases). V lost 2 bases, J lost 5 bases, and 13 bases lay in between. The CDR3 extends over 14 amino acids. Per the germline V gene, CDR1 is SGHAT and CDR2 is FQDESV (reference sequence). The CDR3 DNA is TGTGCCAGCAGCTTAAAGCCAGGGATGAACGAGCAGTACTTC. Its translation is CASSLKPGMNEQYF.